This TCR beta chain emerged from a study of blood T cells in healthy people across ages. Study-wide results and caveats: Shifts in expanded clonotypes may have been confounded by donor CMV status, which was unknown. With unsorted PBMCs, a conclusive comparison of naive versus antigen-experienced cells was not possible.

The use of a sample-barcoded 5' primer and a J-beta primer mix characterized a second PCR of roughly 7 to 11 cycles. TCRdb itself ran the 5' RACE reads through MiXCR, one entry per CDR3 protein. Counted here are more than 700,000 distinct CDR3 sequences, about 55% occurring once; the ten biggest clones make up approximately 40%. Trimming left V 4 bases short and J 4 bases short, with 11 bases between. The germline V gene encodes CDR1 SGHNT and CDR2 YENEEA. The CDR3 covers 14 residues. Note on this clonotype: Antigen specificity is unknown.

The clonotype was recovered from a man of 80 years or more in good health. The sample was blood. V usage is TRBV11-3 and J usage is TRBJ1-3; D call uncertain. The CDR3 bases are TGTGCCAGCAGCTCTTGGACTGAAGGAAACACCATATATTTT. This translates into CASSSWTEGNTIYF.